One sample yielded the 13 T cell receptor beta chains listed below, sequenced in a study of radiotherapy plus CTLA-4 blockade in lung cancer. Only in-frame clones appear in the TCRdb table, and some are missing; sequencing was by immunoSEQ multiplex PCR. Here the sample spans around 86,000 clones, less than 90% being singletons. The sample here was peripheral blood, taken from a patient treated with radiotherapy plus ipilimumab. Receptor source: a human donor with non-small cell lung cancer who had stable disease on radiotherapy plus ipilimumab.

V is TRBV5-4 and J is TRBJ2-1; D may correspond to TRBD1 or TRBD2 (6 bases each). Deletions cut 1 base from V and 2 bases from J, with 10 bases between. The CDR3 extends over 15 amino acids. Germline values: CDR1 SGHNT, CDR2 YYREEE (reference sequence). In DNA form, the CDR3 reads TGTGCCAGCAGCTTGTTAGGGGGGCCCTACAATGAGCAGTTCTTC. This translates into CASSLLGGPYNEQFF.

This clone was found once. The chain employs TRBV6-5 and TRBJ1-1; D ambiguous. The CDR3 has 12 residues. Germline V gene sequence: CDR1 MNHEY, CDR2 SVGAGI. V was shortened by 0 bases and J by 4 bases, with 3 bases between the two germline ends. The CDR3 coding sequence is TGTGCCAGCAGTTACTCGAGCACTGAAGCTTTCTTT. The encoded protein is CASSYSSTEAFF.

The rearrangement uses TRBV4-1 and TRBJ1-5; D unresolved. The ends were cut back, 1 base at V and 12 bases at J, with 13 bases in the middle. The V gene's germline CDR1 is MGHRA and CDR2 YSYEKL. This CDR3 is built from 13 residues. The CDR3: CASSQVVSDDQHF. The CDR3 DNA reads as TGCGCCAGCAGCCAAGTCGTATCAGACGACCAGCATTTT.

This clone was detected a few times. The V call is TRBV18, the J call TRBJ2-7; 8 bases are a match to TRBD1. Germline CDR1 reads KGHSH; CDR2 reads LQKENI. The CDR3 consists of 15 residues. V trimming: 6 bases; J trimming: 3 bases; junction bases outside the gene matches: 10. CDR3 sequence (DNA): TGTGCCAGCTCTCCCGGACAGGGTCAAGTCTACGAGCAGTACTTC. Its protein product is CASSPGQGQVYEQYF.

The CDR3 nucleotides are TGTGCCAGCAGCCAAGATCGTTTCTATTCACCCCTCCACTTT. Translating gives CASSQDRFYSPLHF. V is TRBV14 and J is TRBJ1-6; no reliable D call. The CDR3 is 14 residues long. From germline, CDR1 is SGHDN and CDR2 FVKESK. V lost 0 bases, J lost 8 bases, and 8 bases lay in between.

The chain has TRBV9 and TRBJ1-2; D is ambiguous. This CDR3 contains 16 residues. Per the germline V gene, CDR1 is SGDLS and CDR2 is YYNGEE. V dropped 4 bases and J dropped 0 bases, with 16 bases sitting between them. CDR3 coding DNA: TGTGCCAGCAGCAATGGGGTGCAGCTGGCTAACTATGGCTACACCTTC. It encodes CASSNGVQLANYGYTF.

The rearrangement uses TRBV5-1 and TRBJ1-3; D gene uncertain. With 4 bases removed from V and 0 bases from J, the gap between germline ends came to 26 bases. CDR3 length: 20 residues. The germline V gene has CDR1 SGHRS and CDR2 YFSETQ. The CDR3 region is CASSLQPRASSPSSGNTIYF. As DNA, the CDR3 is TGCGCCAGCAGCCTGCAACCGCGGGCTAGTTCCCCCTCCTCTGGAAACACCATATATTTT.

V and J are TRBV28 and TRBJ2-2, with 9 bases that match TRBD1. The CDR3 runs to 15 residues. Germline trimming cut 6 bases from V and 3 bases from J; bases unmatched to any gene: 5. Germline V gene data show CDR1 as MDHEN and CDR2 as SYDVKM. CDR3 sequence (DNA): TGTGCCAGCAGACGACAGGGGGTGGACACCGGGGAGCTGTTTTTT. Translation gives CASRRQGVDTGELFF.

The chain carries TRBV19 and TRBJ1-2, with TRBD1 matching 12 bases. Germline V gene sequence: CDR1 LNHDA, CDR2 SQIVND (reference sequence). The V gene end was trimmed by 7 bases and the J gene end by 2 bases; junction bases not matched to a gene: 11. The CDR3 is made up of 17 amino acids. CDR3 protein: CASISAGTGGTNYGYTF. CDR3 coding DNA: TGTGCCAGTATCTCAGCAGGGACAGGGGGCACGAACTATGGCTACACCTTC.

The V and J genes are TRBV19 and TRBJ2-7; possibly TRBD1 or TRBD2 for D (6 bases each). Trimming removed 3 bases from V and 1 base from J, with 22 bases in between. Germline CDR1 LNHDA, CDR2 SQIVND (reference sequence). There are 18 residues in the CDR3. The chain's CDR3 is CASSIATNRGRRSYEQYF. The CDR3 nucleotides read TGTGCCAGTAGTATCGCGACGAACCGGGGGCGAAGGTCCTACGAGCAGTACTTC.

This chain links TRBV30 with TRBJ1-5; no firm D call. The CDR3 runs to 16 residues. V lost 1 base and J lost 0, with 13 bases in between. CDR1 and CDR2 from the germline V gene are GTSNPN and SVGIG (reference sequence). The CDR3 coding sequence is TGTGCCTGGAGTGATGGTGAACCATATAGCAATCAGCCCCAGCATTTT. It specifies CAWSDGEPYSNQPQHF.

The CDR3 bases are TGTGCCAGCACCGTCGGATCGTCCTACAATGAGCAGTTCTTC. It specifies CASTVGSSYNEQFF. The gene calls are TRBV27 and TRBJ2-1; D gene uncertain. The CDR3 extends over 14 amino acids. In germline, CDR1 is MNHEY, CDR2 SMNVEV (reference sequence). V was cut by 7 bases and J by 1 base, with 11 bases left in between.

The CDR3 here is CASSGARAQYF. Written as DNA, the CDR3 is TGTGCCAGCTCCGGGGCCCGTGCGCAGTATTTT. The genes are TRBV27 and TRBJ2-3; D may correspond to TRBD1 or TRBD2 (5 bases each). CDR1 and CDR2 from the germline V gene are MNHEY and SMNVEV (reference sequence). Between the trimmed V and J ends, which lost 8 bases and 10 bases, there was a span of 13 bases. The CDR3 spans 11 residues.